The sequence of this TCR beta chain was determined in a study of control samples from healthy donors and cancer patients. Germline V gene sequence: CDR1 SGHRS, CDR2 YFSETQ. CDR3 length equals 16 residues. J gave up 5 bases and V 4 bases, and 11 bases lay outside the gene matches. Clones were read by immunoSEQ multiplex PCR, and TCRdb kept only the in-frame ones, dropping some. The table for this sample gives about 190,000 clones. The clonotype was recovered from a woman aged 25 to 45 in good health. The source material was blood. The chain uses TRBV5-1 and TRBJ2-7; 11 bases agree with TRBD1. The CDR3, as DNA: TGCGCCAGCAGCAGCCTCTCAGGACAGGGGGCTCACGAGCAGTACTTC. This codes for CASSSLSGQGAHEQYF.